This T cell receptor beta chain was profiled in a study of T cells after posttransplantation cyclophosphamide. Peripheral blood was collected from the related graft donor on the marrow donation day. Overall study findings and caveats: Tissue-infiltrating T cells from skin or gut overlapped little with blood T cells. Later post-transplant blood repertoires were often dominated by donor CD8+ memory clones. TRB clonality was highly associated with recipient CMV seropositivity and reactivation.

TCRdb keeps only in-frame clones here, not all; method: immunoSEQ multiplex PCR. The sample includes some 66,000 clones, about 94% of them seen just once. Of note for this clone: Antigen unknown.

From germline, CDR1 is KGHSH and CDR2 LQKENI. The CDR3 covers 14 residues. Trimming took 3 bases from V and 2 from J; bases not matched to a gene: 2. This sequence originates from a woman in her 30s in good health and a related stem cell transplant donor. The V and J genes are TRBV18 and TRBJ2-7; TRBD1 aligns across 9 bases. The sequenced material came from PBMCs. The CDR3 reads CASSPGQGTYEQYF. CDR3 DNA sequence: TGTGCCAGCTCACCCGGACAGGGGACCTACGAGCAGTACTTC.